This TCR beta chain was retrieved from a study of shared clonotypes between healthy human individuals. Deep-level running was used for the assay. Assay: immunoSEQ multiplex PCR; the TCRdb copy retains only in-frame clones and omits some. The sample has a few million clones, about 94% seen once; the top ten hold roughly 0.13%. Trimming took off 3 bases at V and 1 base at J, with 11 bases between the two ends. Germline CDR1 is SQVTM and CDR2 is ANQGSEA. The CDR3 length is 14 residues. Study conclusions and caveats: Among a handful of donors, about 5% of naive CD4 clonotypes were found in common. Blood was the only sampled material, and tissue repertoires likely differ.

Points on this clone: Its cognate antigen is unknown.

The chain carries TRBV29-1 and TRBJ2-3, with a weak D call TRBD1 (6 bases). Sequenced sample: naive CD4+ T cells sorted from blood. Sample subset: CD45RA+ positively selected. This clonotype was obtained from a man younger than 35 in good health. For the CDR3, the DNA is TGCAGCGTTGATAATGCAGGGGGCACAGATACGCAGTATTTT. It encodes CSVDNAGGTDTQYF.